This TCR beta chain was identified in a study of blood T cell repertoires in COVID-19. This CDR3 has 14 residues. The germline gives CDR1 SGHRS, CDR2 YFSETQ. After removal of 4 bases from V and 5 bases from J, the junction contained 9 bases not matched to a gene. The table came from immunoSEQ multiplex PCR; TCRdb's copy has only in-frame clones and leaves some out. The data show roughly 670,000 clones, with 75% to 90% seen just once and more than 0.25% held by the top ten. The source of this sequence is a woman between 18 and 29 years old with acute or convalescent COVID-19. V usage is TRBV5-1 and J usage is TRBJ2-7; 7 nucleotides align to TRBD2. The material sequenced was peripheral blood. The CDR3 region is CASSAGTTLHEQYF. The CDR3 coding sequence is TGCGCCAGCAGCGCCGGGACTACCCTGCACGAGCAGTACTTC.